Sequencing of this T cell receptor (beta chain) was carried out in a study of OX40 agonist ivuxolimab in advanced cancers. Looking at the study overall: Three partial responders included one hepatocellular carcinoma patient and two cutaneous melanoma patients.

On this clone: What it binds is unknown.

The CDR3 runs 17 residues. Looked up from germline, CDR1 is SGHAT and CDR2 is FQNNGV. The ends were cut back, 1 base at V and 0 bases at J, with 10 bases in the middle. Data came from immunoSEQ multiplex PCR; TCRdb stores just in-frame clones and leaves some out. The sample carries 68,000 or so clones, around 86% recorded once. Blood was sampled at baseline, cycle 4 day 1, and cycle 7 day 1. Study-wide findings and caveats: Normalized T-cell clonal expansion was also low in some nonresponders.

The source material was CD4+ or CD8+ T cells sorted from blood, sampled in a trial of the OX40 agonist ivuxolimab. The sequence was collected from an adult with an advanced solid tumor such as melanoma, head and neck, liver or kidney cancer. This chain links TRBV11-2 with TRBJ2-6; D is undetermined. In DNA form, the CDR3 reads TGTGCCAGCAGCTTAGCCCCCTGGGCCTCTGGGGCCAACGTCCTGACTTTC. Translation: CASSLAPWASGANVLTF.